The T cell receptor beta chain described here comes from a study of OX40 agonist ivuxolimab in advanced cancers. Profiling relied on immunoSEQ multiplex PCR, and the TCRdb table lists in-frame clones only, not all of them. The table lists tens of thousands of clones, approximately 88% of them singletons, with around 3.5% in the top ten. The CDR3 runs to 14 residues. The ends lost 5 bases at V and 2 bases at J; junction bases unmatched: 5. Germline V gene lookup returns CDR1 SEHNR and CDR2 FQNEAQ (reference sequence). The origin of this receptor is an adult with an advanced solid tumor such as melanoma, head and neck, liver or kidney cancer. The material was CD4+ or CD8+ T cells sorted from blood, obtained in a trial of the OX40 agonist ivuxolimab. V usage is TRBV7-9 and J usage is TRBJ2-7, with 8 bases that match TRBD1. As DNA, the CDR3 is TGTGCCAGCAGCAGCCAGGGGGCAGCCTACGAGCAGTACTTC. Translation: CASSSQGAAYEQYF.